This T cell receptor (beta chain) is drawn from a study of T-cell reconstitution after alpha-beta-depleted transplantation in children. Unique molecular identifiers were incorporated when the TCRbeta library was constructed. TCRdb reprocessed the PCR reads via MiXCR and lists one record per CDR3 protein. The sample carries roughly 100,000 distinct CDR3 sequences, 8% to 9% recorded once. As for this clonotype: A much more abundant neighbour one base away suggests this may be a read error.

Germline V gene lookup returns CDR1 ENHRY and CDR2 SYGVKD. The CDR3 spans 15 residues. The chain combines TRBV10-3 with TRBJ2-7, with 8 bases matching TRBD1. This TCR came from a human donor who donated a stem cell graft to a child with congenital amegakaryocytic thrombocytopenia. This specimen was PBMCs from the stem cell graft donor, taken from the stem cell graft. CDR3 nucleotide sequence: TGTGTCATCAGTGACCCGGGACAGGCTAGGTACGAGCAGTACTTC. Amino acids: CVISDPGQARYEQYF.